Listed below are T cell receptor beta chains from one sample, sequenced in a study of cytomegalovirus exposure and HLA in healthy donors. Repertoires were generated with immunoSEQ multiplex PCR, while TCRdb's copy carries only in-frame clones and drops some. The sample lists about 170,000 clones; 82% were seen once. What was sequenced was PBMCs. These receptor sequences come from a girl under 18 in good health and CMV-seropositive. Both conserved end residues are part of each CDR3. The D gene is left open where the match is weak. Clone size, where shown, is once, few, many, or a class for clones that have expanded.

size,D,J,V,DNA,CDR3
.,.,TRBJ2-7,TRBV27,TGTGCCAGCAGTTTAGGGCACCCGAGCTCCTACGAGCAGTACTTC,CASSLGHPSSYEQYF
.,TRBD1,TRBJ1-2,TRBV5-1,TGCGCCAGCAGTCGGGACAGGGGGCCCTATGGCTACACCTTC,CASSRDRGPYGYTF
once,TRBD2,TRBJ2-1,TRBV7-9,TGTGCCAGCAGCGTCCTAGCGGGAGGGCCGGATGAGCAGTTCTTC,CASSVLAGGPDEQFF
.,.,TRBJ2-7,TRBV21-1,TGTGCCAGCAGCAAATCAGGGTCGAACTACGAGCAGTACTTC,CASSKSGSNYEQYF
few,.,TRBJ1-1,TRBV5-4,TGTGCCAGCAGCTACAACAATGAAGCTTTCTTT,CASSYNNEAFF
.,.,TRBJ2-7,TRBV5-1,TGCGCCAGCAGCTTGGAAGAGATTCCCTACGAGCAGTACTTC,CASSLEEIPYEQYF
.,.,TRBJ2-7,TRBV6-6,TGTGCCAGCAGTTACTCGGGGCAGGGGCTCCCCTACGAGCAGTACTTC,CASSYSGQGLPYEQYF
once,TRBD1,TRBJ2-3,TRBV6-5,TGTGCCAGCAGTTACTCGGACAGGAGGACAGATACGCAGTATTTT,CASSYSDRRTDTQYF
.,.,TRBJ2-7,TRBV5-4,TGTGCCAGCAGCTTGGGGAGGGTCTCCTACGAGCAGTACTTC,CASSLGRVSYEQYF
.,.,TRBJ1-1,TRBV7-9,TGTGCCAGCAGCTTAGCGCAGGGAAACACTGAAGCTTTCTTT,CASSLAQGNTEAFF
.,TRBD2,TRBJ2-1,TRBV7-2,TGTGCCAGCAGCTTAGAAGAAATCGGACTAGCGGGCAATGAGCAGTTCTTC,CASSLEEIGLAGNEQFF
.,.,TRBJ1-1,TRBV6-1,TGTGCCAGCAGGCTAGATGTGCGTACTGAAGCTTTCTTT,CASRLDVRTEAFF
.,TRBD1,TRBJ2-5,TRBV10-3,TGTGCCATCAGTGAACCGACAGGGGGCGAGGAGACCCAGTACTTC,CAISEPTGGEETQYF
.,TRBD2,TRBJ2-3,TRBV10-3,TGTGCCACCGGGACTAGCGGGGACGTTTTCGGAGATACGCAGTATTTT,CATGTSGDVFGDTQYF
.,TRBD1,TRBJ1-2,TRBV11-2,TGTGCCAGCAGCACTTACCAGGGGGACAGGGGATCGAGCTACACCTTC,CASSTYQGDRGSSYTF
few,.,TRBJ2-7,TRBV25-1,TGTGCCAGCAGTGAACCTTTACAGGGTAGACACGAGCAGTACTTC,CASSEPLQGRHEQYF
few,.,TRBJ2-4,TRBV19,TGTGCCAGTAGTATTCCCGGAGTAAACATTCAGTACTTC,CASSIPGVNIQYF
.,.,TRBJ1-3,TRBV28,TGTGCCAGCAGTTCCTTGTCCTCTGGAAACACCATATATTTT,CASSSLSSGNTIYF
.,.,TRBJ2-2,TRBV9,TGTGCCAGCAGCCCGCCCTGGGGGGAGGTGGGTACCGGGGAGCTGTTTTTT,CASSPPWGEVGTGELFF
.,.,TRBJ2-7,TRBV7-2,TGTGCCAGCAGCTTAGGCGTGACATTATCCTACGAGCAGTACTTC,CASSLGVTLSYEQYF
few,.,TRBJ1-2,TRBV5-4,TGTGCCAGCAGCTTGGCACTACAGGGAATCTATGGCTACACCTTC,CASSLALQGIYGYTF
.,TRBD1,TRBJ1-1,TRBV29-1,TGCAGCGGCTACAGGGGAACTGAAGCTTTCTTT,CSGYRGTEAFF
.,.,TRBJ2-5,TRBV6-6,TGTGCCAGCATCCTTCAGGGGCGGTTAGAGACCCAGTACTTC,CASILQGRLETQYF
.,TRBD1,TRBJ1-1,TRBV5-1,TGCGCCAGTCGGGACAGGGTGGCTGCTGAAGCTTTCTTT,CASRDRVAAEAFF
.,TRBD2,TRBJ2-1,TRBV7-2,TGTGCCAGCAGCTTAGCAAGTGCGGGGGGGCATTACAATGAGCAGTTCTTC,CASSLASAGGHYNEQFF
.,.,TRBJ1-4,TRBV5-1,TGCGCCAGCAGCCCATCCCCTGGGCAAGGTACCATTTTT,CASSPSPGQGTIF
.,.,TRBJ1-2,TRBV28,TGTGCCAGCAGTCTCTTTGTGGCAGCGGGCGAAGGGGACTATGGCTACACCTTC,CASSLFVAAGEGDYGYTF
few,.,TRBJ2-7,TRBV7-9,TGTTCCAGCAGCTTAGTCCCTTACGAGCAGTACTTC,CSSSLVPYEQYF
.,.,TRBJ2-4,TRBV2,TGTGCCAGCAGTGAAGACGGACAGCTAGCCAAAAACATTCAGTACTTC,CASSEDGQLAKNIQYF
.,TRBD1,TRBJ2-1,TRBV7-8,TGTGCCAGCAGCATCACCGGGACAGGGAGGAATGAGCAGTTCTTC,CASSITGTGRNEQFF
.,.,TRBJ2-2,TRBV7-8,TGTGCCAGCAGCTTAGCGGTCCGGCTAGAAAACACCGGGGAGCTGTTTTTT,CASSLAVRLENTGELFF
.,TRBD2,TRBJ2-5,TRBV5-1,TGCGCCAGCAGCAAAGGGGGACTAGCGGGGGGGATTCAAGAGACCCAGTACTTC,CASSKGGLAGGIQETQYF
.,.,TRBJ1-2,TRBV19,TGTGCCACCTCCAGGGTTAACTATGGCTACACCTTC,CATSRVNYGYTF
few,.,TRBJ2-7,TRBV29-1,TGCAGCGTTCACGGGAGCTCCTACGAGCAGTACTTC,CSVHGSSYEQYF
.,.,TRBJ1-1,TRBV27,TGTGCCAGCAGTTTACGGACAGAGAACACTGAAGCTTTCTTT,CASSLRTENTEAFF
.,.,TRBJ2-7,TRBV5-6,TGTGCCAGCAGCTTCGGCCAGGGCAGGTACGAGCAGTACTTC,CASSFGQGRYEQYF
.,.,TRBJ1-2,TRBV6-5,TGTGCCAGCAGTCCCATTACTGGCGGGGACTATGGCTACACCTTC,CASSPITGGDYGYTF
.,TRBD2,TRBJ2-3,TRBV4-1,TGCGCCAGCAGGGCGGGAGCAACGGATACGCAGTATTTT,CASRAGATDTQYF
.,.,TRBJ1-5,TRBV4-3,TGCGCCAGCAGCCAAGAATGGTGGGAGGAGGGCCAGCCCCAGCATTTT,CASSQEWWEEGQPQHF
once,.,TRBJ1-2,TRBV5-1,TGCGCCAGCAGCTTGGTTGGCAGGGACTATGGCTACACCTTC,CASSLVGRDYGYTF
.,.,TRBJ2-2,TRBV11-2,TGTGCCAGCAGCTTTAGTGCGGGGTCGAACACCGGGGAGCTGTTTTTT,CASSFSAGSNTGELFF